The clone carrying this T cell receptor beta chain was counted many times. TCR beta CDR3 regions were amplified from RNA. Initially, a first-round RT-PCR of the TCR CDR3 employed the HTBI primer set. TCRdb independently ran MiXCR on the multiplex PCR reads; one entry per CDR3 protein. In the table there are under 800,000 distinct CDR3 sequences, approximately 14% of which are singletons. The V segment lost 11 bases and the J segment 1 base; nucleotides outside the gene matches: 3. Looked up from germline, CDR1 is MNHNS and CDR2 is SASEGT. The CDR3 is 12 residues long. This entry comes from a study of T cells in Graves' hyperthyroidism and ophthalmopathy.

The genes are TRBV6-1 and TRBJ1-1; 8 positions match TRBD1. This TCR came from a woman under 30 with Graves' hyperthyroidism. The source material was blood. The CDR3, as DNA: TGTGCCTCCGGGACAGGGAACACTGAAGCTTTCTTT. It specifies CASGTGNTEAFF.